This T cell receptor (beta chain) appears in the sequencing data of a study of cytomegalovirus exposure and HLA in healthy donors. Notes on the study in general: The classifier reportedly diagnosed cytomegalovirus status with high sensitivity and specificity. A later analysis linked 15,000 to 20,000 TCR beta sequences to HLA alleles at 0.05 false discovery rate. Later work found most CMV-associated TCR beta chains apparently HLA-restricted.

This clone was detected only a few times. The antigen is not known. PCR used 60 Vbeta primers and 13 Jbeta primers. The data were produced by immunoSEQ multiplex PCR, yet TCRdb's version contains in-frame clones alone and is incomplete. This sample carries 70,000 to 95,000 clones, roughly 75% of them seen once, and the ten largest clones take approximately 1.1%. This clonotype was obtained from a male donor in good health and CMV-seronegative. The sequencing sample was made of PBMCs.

The CDR3 coding sequence is TGCGCCAGCAGCTTGGGGCTAGCGAGCTACAATGAGCAGTTCTTC. Encoded protein: CASSLGLASYNEQFF. V and J are TRBV5-1 and TRBJ2-1; D is perhaps TRBD2 (6 bases). This CDR3 has 15 residues. From germline, CDR1 is SGHRS and CDR2 YFSETQ. Trimming cost V 0 bases and J 3 bases, with 10 bases left between them.